Listed here are 17 T cell receptor beta chains from one sample, sequenced in a study of cytomegalovirus exposure and HLA in healthy donors (dated by TCRdb to about 2017). Libraries came from the immunoSEQ multiplex PCR assay. For the multiplex PCR, a mixture combining 60 forward primers for TCR Vbeta segments and 13 reverse primers for TCR Jbeta segments was used. This is the immuneACCESS table as TCRdb keeps it, with only in-frame sequences that have V and J called. A part of the clones is gone; compared with another copy, unresolved V genes explain less than half, and the rest is unexplained. This sample gives approximately 140,000 clones in total; around 79% of them show up just once. In total, the top ten clones hold 3.5% of the sample. Sample: PBMCs. The receptors stem from a human donor in good health.

The chain links TRBV6-5 to TRBJ2-7, with 8 positions matching TRBD2. CDR3 length: 15 residues. CDR1 is MNHEY and CDR2 is SVGAGI in the germline V gene. The V gene end was trimmed by 5 bases and the J gene end by 4 bases; junction bases not matched to a gene: 10. The chain's CDR3 is CASSPASGSRYEQYF. CDR3 coding DNA: TGTGCCAGCAGTCCGGCGAGCGGGAGTAGGTACGAGCAGTACTTC.

CDR3 nucleotide sequence: TGTGCCAGCAGCCACCGGGGGGTAGGGACAGATACGCAGTATTTT. The encoded protein is CASSHRGVGTDTQYF. The chain is built from TRBV14 and TRBJ2-3; 7 positions match TRBD2. With V trimmed by 3 bases and J by 3 bases, 6 bases remained unmatched. Germline CDR1 and CDR2: SGHDN and FVKESK. This CDR3 has 15 amino acids. The complete variable domain, with remaining parts taken from reference TRBV14 and TRBJ2-3, reads EAGVTQFPSHSVIEKGQTVTLRCDPISGHDNLYWYRRVMGKEIKFLLHFVKESKQDESGMPNNRFLAERTGGTYSTLKVQPAELEDSGVYFCASSHRGVGTDTQYFGPGTRLTVL.

The chain joins TRBV5-8 to TRBJ1-6, with D unclear. Trimming stripped 7 bases from V and 4 bases from J, with 9 bases between. Germline lookup yields CDR1 SGHTS and CDR2 YDEGEE. CDR3 length: 13 residues. In DNA form, the CDR3 reads TGTGCCAGCGCCCCGGGTTATAATTCACCCCTCCACTTT. Its translation is CASAPGYNSPLHF.

As to this clone: This sample also contains other DNA sequences that code for the same CDR3. The V call is TRBV4-1, the J call TRBJ1-1; the match to TRBD1 covers 7 bases. The CDR3 consists of 16 residues. V lost 3 bases, J lost 0 bases, and 7 bases stayed unmatched. Germline V CDR1 and CDR2: MGHRA, YSYEKL. In DNA, the CDR3 is TGCGCCAGCAGCCAGGAGGACAGGCGAATGAACACTGAAGCTTTCTTT. Residues: CASSQEDRRMNTEAFF.

CDR3 nucleotides: TGTGCCACCAGCGGAAACCGGGTTAGAGGCACAGATACGCAGTATTTT. Encoded protein: CATSGNRVRGTDTQYF. This sequence joins TRBV15 and TRBJ2-3; D gene ambiguous. In germline, CDR1 is LNHNV, CDR2 YYDKDF (reference sequence). Deletions cut 5 bases from V and 1 base from J, with 16 bases between. This CDR3 has 16 amino acids. Combining the CDR3 with reference TRBV15 and TRBJ2-3 gives the whole variable domain DAMVIQNPRYQVTQFGKPVTLSCSQTLNHNVMYWYQQKSSQAPKLLFHYYDKDFNNEADTPDNFQSRRPNTSFCFLDIRSPGLGDTAMYLCATSGNRVRGTDTQYFGPGTRLTVL.

In this sample, this clone turned up a few times. The V call is TRBV4-2, the J call TRBJ2-1; 8 nucleotides match TRBD2. The V and J ends lost 2 bases and 10 bases, in that order; junction bases with no gene match: 10. CDR1 and CDR2 (germline): LGHNA, YNFKEQ. This CDR3 has 15 residues. The CDR3, as DNA: TGTGCCAGCAGCCAACGCACTAGCGGACCCCTCGAGCAGTTCTTC. Its translation: CASSQRTSGPLEQFF.

This rearrangement joins TRBV27 to TRBJ2-1; 11 nucleotides align to TRBD2. The CDR3 is 16 residues long. V dropped 5 bases and J dropped 4; count of bases not matched to a gene: 7. CDR1 and CDR2 from the germline V gene are MNHEY and SMNVEV (reference sequence). The CDR3 DNA is TGTGCCAGCAGTCCTCGACTAGCGGGGACGTACAATGAGCAGTTCTTC. Encoded protein: CASSPRLAGTYNEQFF.

On this clone itself: The junction departs from the called germline gene at one end, perhaps through a read error. The chain joins TRBV5-8 to TRBJ1-2; D remains unclear. The germline V gene has CDR1 SGHTS and CDR2 YDEGEE. The CDR3 is 10 amino acids. CDR3 amino acids: CASSLDHLSF. The CDR3 nucleotides read TGTGCCAGCAGCTTGGATCACCTTAGCTTC.

The rearrangement links TRBV5-6 to TRBJ1-6; D is ambiguous. This CDR3 comprises 15 residues. The ends were cut back, 2 bases at V and 7 bases at J, with 13 bases in the middle. Per the germline V gene, CDR1 is SGHDT and CDR2 is YYEEEE. CDR3 nucleotides: TGTGCCAGCAGCTTACCGGGGAGATGGAATTCACCCCTCCACTTT. This codes for CASSLPGRWNSPLHF.

This clone was counted once. The V call is TRBV14, the J call TRBJ2-7, with 11 bases that match TRBD1. The CDR3 is 15 amino acids. Germline values: CDR1 SGHDN, CDR2 FVKESK. Trimming took 4 bases from V and 7 from J; bases not matched to a gene: 9. The CDR3 is CASSLEGQGAWEQYF. In DNA, the CDR3 is TGTGCCAGCAGCCTCGAAGGACAGGGGGCTTGGGAGCAGTACTTC.

CDR3 nucleotide sequence: TGTGCCAGCAGTTGGACAGTGAGAGAGACCCAGTACTTC. Amino acids: CASSWTVRETQYF. The V gene is TRBV6-1, the J gene TRBJ2-5, with D perhaps TRBD1 (6 bases). The CDR3 consists of 13 residues. From germline, CDR1 is MNHNS and CDR2 SASEGT. Trimming took 5 bases from V and 4 from J, leaving 11 bases between them.

A few counts support this clone. The V call is TRBV28, the J call TRBJ2-7; TRBD1 matches 7 bases. J gave up 1 base and V 3 bases, and 6 bases lay outside the gene matches. Germline CDR1 MDHEN, CDR2 SYDVKM. CDR3 length: 15 residues. In DNA, the CDR3 is TGTGCCAGCAGTTTGCCCACGGGACAGTCCTACGAGCAGTACTTC. This sequence encodes CASSLPTGQSYEQYF.

CDR3 DNA: TGTGCCACCAGCAGGACCGCGACTAGCGGGAGCACAGATACGCAGTATTTT. Translating gives CATSRTATSGSTDTQYF. The V call is TRBV15, the J call TRBJ2-3, with 10 bases aligning to TRBD2. V shed 3 bases, J shed 0 bases, and the junction held 6 bases outside the gene matches. Germline CDR1 and CDR2: LNHNV and YYDKDF (reference sequence). The CDR3 sequence is 17 residues long.

The chain has TRBV7-9 and TRBJ1-4; 8 nucleotides agree with TRBD1. The junction had 8 bases not matched to a gene; V was cut back by 7 bases and J by 7 bases. The length of the CDR3 is 14 residues. Germline-derived CDR1 and CDR2 are SEHNR and FQNEAQ (reference sequence). CDR3 sequence: CASNTGGGGEKLFF. CDR3 coding DNA: TGTGCCAGCAACACAGGGGGTGGAGGTGAAAAACTGTTTTTT.

The chain carries TRBV2 and TRBJ2-3; 9 nucleotides line up with TRBD2. This CDR3 is 15 amino acids long. J lost 4 bases, V lost 2 bases, and 4 bases had no gene match. In germline, CDR1 is SNHLY, CDR2 FYNNEI. The CDR3 DNA reads TGTGCCAGCAGTGAATTTGCGGGGGGGCCAGATACGCAGTATTTT. Protein: CASSEFAGGPDTQYF.

This clone was found once. J is TRBJ2-4 and V is TRBV5-1; TRBD1 matches 10 bases. The CDR3 has 15 residues. Unmatched junction bases numbered 6, after V lost 4 bases and J lost 5 bases. Germline CDR1 SGHRS, CDR2 YFSETQ. The DNA for the CDR3 is TGCGCCAGCAGCCTTCAGACAGGGGGCGAAAACATTCAGTACTTC. Its protein is CASSLQTGGENIQYF.

This clone was seen only once. V is TRBV2 and J is TRBJ2-5, with 10 bases identical to TRBD1. J was trimmed by 11 bases and V by 7 bases; bases with no gene match: 7. Germline V CDR1 and CDR2: SNHLY, FYNNEI. The CDR3 spans 12 residues. CDR3 sequence reads: CASTGTGAEQYF. In DNA, the CDR3 is TGTGCCAGCACTGGGACAGGGGCTGAGCAGTACTTC.